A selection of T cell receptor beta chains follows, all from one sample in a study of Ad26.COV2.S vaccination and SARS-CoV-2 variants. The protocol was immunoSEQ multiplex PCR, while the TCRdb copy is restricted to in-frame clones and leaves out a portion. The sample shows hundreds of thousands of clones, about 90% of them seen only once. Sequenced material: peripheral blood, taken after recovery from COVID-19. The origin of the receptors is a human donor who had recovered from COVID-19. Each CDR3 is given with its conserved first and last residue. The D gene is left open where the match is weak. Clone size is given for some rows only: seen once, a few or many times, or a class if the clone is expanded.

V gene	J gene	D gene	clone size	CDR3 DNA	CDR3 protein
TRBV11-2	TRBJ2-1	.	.	TGTGCCAGCAGCTCCGGCGGGGAACCCTACAATGAGCAGTTCTTC	CASSSGGEPYNEQFF
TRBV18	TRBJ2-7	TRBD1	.	TGTGCCAGCTCACCAATCTCGACAGGGTATAACGAGCAGTACTTC	CASSPISTGYNEQYF
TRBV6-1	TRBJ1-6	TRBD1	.	TGTGCCAGCAGGGAACCCCGGACAGGGAATAATTCACCCCTCCACTTT	CASREPRTGNNSPLHF
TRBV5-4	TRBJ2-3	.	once	TGTGCCAGCAGCTTCGGAACAGATACGCAGTATTTT	CASSFGTDTQYF
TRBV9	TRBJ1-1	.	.	TGTGCCAGCAGCGTAGCTGGGGGGGACACTGAAGCTTTCTTT	CASSVAGGDTEAFF
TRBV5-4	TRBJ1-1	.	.	TGTGCCAGCAGCTTGGAAGGGGGGGTAAGGGAAGCTTTCTTT	CASSLEGGVREAFF
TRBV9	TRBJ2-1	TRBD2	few	TGTGCCAGCAGCCAAGGACTAGCGGGGTCCTACAATGAGCAGTTCTTC	CASSQGLAGSYNEQFF
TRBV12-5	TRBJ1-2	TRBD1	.	TGTGCTAGTGGTTTGGTAGCAGGGGGCGCAAATGGCTACACCTTC	CASGLVAGGANGYTF
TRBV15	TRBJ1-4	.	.	TGTGCCACCAGCAGATCAAATGAAAAACTGTTTTTT	CATSRSNEKLFF
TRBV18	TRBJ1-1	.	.	TGTGCCAGCTCCAACCGGGTAGGTGAGGACACTGAAGCTTTCTTT	CASSNRVGEDTEAFF
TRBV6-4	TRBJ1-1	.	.	TGTGCCAGCAGTCCAGGGACGGGGGGGAACACTGAAGCTTTCTTT	CASSPGTGGNTEAFF
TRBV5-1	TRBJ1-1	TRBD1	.	TGCGCCAGCAGCTATGGGACAGAGAACACTGAAGCTTTCTTT	CASSYGTENTEAFF
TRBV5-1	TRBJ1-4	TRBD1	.	TGCGCCAGCAGCCGAGGACAGGGTTCGGCAACTAATGAAAAACTGTTTTTT	CASSRGQGSATNEKLFF
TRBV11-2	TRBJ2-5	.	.	TGTGCCAGCTCAGAGGGTAGGGGTTCGGCGACCCAGTACTTC	CASSEGRGSATQYF
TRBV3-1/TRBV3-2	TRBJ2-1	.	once	TGTGCCAGCAGCCGCGGTCTCCCGAGCGATGAGCAGTTCTTC	CASSRGLPSDEQFF
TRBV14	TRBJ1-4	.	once	TGTGCCAGCAGCCAAGTCAGGGGTTTGTACGAAAAACTGTTTTTT	CASSQVRGLYEKLFF
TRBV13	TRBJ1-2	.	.	TGTGCCAGCAGCTCCCGGGACTTCCAGTCTAACTATGGCTACACCTTC	CASSSRDFQSNYGYTF
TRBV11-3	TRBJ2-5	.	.	TGTGCCAGCAGCCGGGACTCCCAGGGGACCCAGTACTTC	CASSRDSQGTQYF
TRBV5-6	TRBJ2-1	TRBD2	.	TGTGCCAGCAGCCTGAGACTAGCGGGGGCCGGTGAGCAGTTCTTC	CASSLRLAGAGEQFF
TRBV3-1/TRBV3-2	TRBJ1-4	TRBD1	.	TGTGCCAGCAGCCAAGAGCGAGGACAGGGCTTCGAAAAACTGTTTTTT	CASSQERGQGFEKLFF
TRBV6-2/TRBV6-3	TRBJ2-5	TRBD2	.	TGTGCCAGCAGTTACGGGGGGACTAGCGGGGGCCAAGAGACCCAGTACTTC	CASSYGGTSGGQETQYF
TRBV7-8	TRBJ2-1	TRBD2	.	TGTGCCAGCAGCTTAAGATTTGGGCGGACTAGCGGGGGTAATGAGCAGTTCTTC	CASSLRFGRTSGGNEQFF
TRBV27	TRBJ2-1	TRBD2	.	TGTGCCAGCAGTTTACGTCAGCGGGGGCCTCTCCGCTCCTACAATGAGCAGTTCTTC	CASSLRQRGPLRSYNEQFF
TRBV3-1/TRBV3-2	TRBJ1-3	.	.	TGTGCCAGCAGACACAGACTCGGGGAAGGAAACACCATATATTTT	CASRHRLGEGNTIYF
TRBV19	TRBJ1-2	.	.	TGTGCCAGTAGTTTGGGACAAATCTATGGCTACACCTTC	CASSLGQIYGYTF
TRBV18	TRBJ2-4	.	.	TGTGCCAGCTCACCACTGGGAATGATGAAAGCTCTAGCCAAAAACATTCAGTACTTC	CASSPLGMMKALAKNIQYF
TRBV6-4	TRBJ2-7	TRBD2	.	TGTGCCAGCAACCGACTAGCGGGGGCCGCATCCTACGAGCAGTACTTC	CASNRLAGAASYEQYF
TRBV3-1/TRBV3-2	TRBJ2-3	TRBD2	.	TGTGCCAGCAGCCAAGATGTAGCGGGTAGCACAGATACGCAGTATTTT	CASSQDVAGSTDTQYF
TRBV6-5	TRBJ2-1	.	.	TGTGCCAGCGGCGGTGCCCTTGGGCAGTTCTTC	CASGGALGQFF
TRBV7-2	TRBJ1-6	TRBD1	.	TGTGCCAGCAGCCCTAACGGACAGGGTTTGGGGTCACCCCTCCACTTT	CASSPNGQGLGSPLHF
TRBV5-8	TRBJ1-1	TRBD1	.	TGTGCCAGCAGCGCGCCGGACAGGGGGGACACTGAAGCTTTCTTT	CASSAPDRGDTEAFF
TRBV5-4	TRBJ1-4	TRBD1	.	TGTGCCAGCAGCCTCGACAGGGCTAATGAAAAACTGTTTTTT	CASSLDRANEKLFF
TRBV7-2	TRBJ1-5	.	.	TGTGCCAGCAGCTTAGTAGCCCAAGCGAATCAGCCCCAGCATTTT	CASSLVAQANQPQHF
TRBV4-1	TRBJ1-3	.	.	TGCGCCAGCAGCCAAGGTACATATCGTCTCTCCTCTGGAAACACCATATATTTT	CASSQGTYRLSSGNTIYF
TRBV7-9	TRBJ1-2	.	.	TGTGCCAGCAGCTTAGCCCGCGCAGGGTTGTCGGGCTACACCTTC	CASSLARAGLSGYTF
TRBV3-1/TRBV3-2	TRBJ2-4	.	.	TGTGCCAGCAGCCAAGACGAGGTCCTCGGGAACATTCAGTACTTC	CASSQDEVLGNIQYF
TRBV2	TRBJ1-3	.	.	TGTGCCAGCAGTGCCGGCCTACCCTCTGGAAACACCATATATTTT	CASSAGLPSGNTIYF
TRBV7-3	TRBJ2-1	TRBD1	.	TGTGCCAGCAGCCCACAGGGGGCCTACAATGAGCAGTTCTTC	CASSPQGAYNEQFF
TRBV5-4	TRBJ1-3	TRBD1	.	TGTGCCAGCAGCTTGAGGGCAGGGGGAATTGCTGGAAACACCATATATTTT	CASSLRAGGIAGNTIYF
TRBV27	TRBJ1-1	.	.	TGTGCCAGCAGTTTATTGGGGAACCTGAACACTGAAGCTTTCTTT	CASSLLGNLNTEAFF
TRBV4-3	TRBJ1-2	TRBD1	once	TGCGCCAGCAGCCAAGCTCTACAGGGGGCGATTGGCTACACCTTC	CASSQALQGAIGYTF
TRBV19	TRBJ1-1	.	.	TGTGCCAGTAGTCGCTACAGGGAGACTGAAGCTTTCTTT	CASSRYRETEAFF
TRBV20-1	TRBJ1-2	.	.	TGCAGTGCTAGGGCCGGGACGGGCTTC	CSARAGTGF
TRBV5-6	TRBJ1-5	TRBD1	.	TGTGCCAGCAGCTCCCGGACAGGGTTAACCAAGGGCAATCAGCCCCAGCATTTT	CASSSRTGLTKGNQPQHF
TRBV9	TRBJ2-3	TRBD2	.	TGTGCCAGCAGCGTAGAAGCGGGGGGGCATAGAGATACGCAGTATTTT	CASSVEAGGHRDTQYF